These 28 T cell receptor beta chains were all obtained from the same sample, sequenced in a study of blood T cell repertoires in COVID-19. The assay was immunoSEQ multiplex PCR, and TCRdb's table has in-frame clones only and misses some. In the table there are hundreds of thousands of clones, roughly 80% of which are singletons. The sequencing input was peripheral blood. The receptors come from an elderly woman with acute or convalescent COVID-19.

The chain has TRBV5-1 and TRBJ1-4, with 7 bases lining up with TRBD1. CDR3 length: 14 amino acids. Looked up from germline, CDR1 is SGHRS and CDR2 is YFSETQ. J lost 8 bases, V lost 3 bases, and 7 bases had no gene match. CDR3 protein: CASSYGQAGEKLFF. CDR3 DNA sequence: TGCGCCAGCAGCTATGGACAGGCGGGAGAAAAACTGTTTTTT.

This rearrangement joins TRBV6-5 to TRBJ1-1; D call uncertain. The CDR3 covers 13 residues. Germline V gives CDR1 MNHEY, CDR2 SVGAGI. V lost 5 bases to trimming and J lost 0 bases, with 7 bases between them. CDR3 in DNA: TGTGCCAGCAGTAAACAGATGAACACTGAAGCTTTCTTT. Translation: CASSKQMNTEAFF.

The chain combines TRBV5-8 with TRBJ1-1; D may be TRBD1 (6 bases). The CDR3 extends over 14 amino acids. Germline CDR1 reads SGHTS; CDR2 reads YDEGEE. V lost 2 bases, J lost 5 bases, and 13 bases lay in between. Here the CDR3 reads CASSFRNRETEAFF. The DNA of the CDR3 is TGTGCCAGCAGCTTTCGAAACAGGGAGACTGAAGCTTTCTTT.

This clone was found once. The chain links TRBV5-5 to TRBJ1-5, with D possibly matching TRBD1 (5 bases). The V gene lost 4 bases and the J gene lost 0 bases, with 11 bases spanning the gap. This CDR3 is built from 15 residues. The V gene's germline CDR1 is SGHKS and CDR2 YYEKEE (reference sequence). CDR3 region: CASSPGDISNQPQHF. CDR3 bases: TGTGCCAGCAGCCCGGGGGATATTAGCAATCAGCCCCAGCATTTT. Based on the CDR3 plus reference TRBV5-5 and TRBJ1-5, the full variable domain is DAGVTQSPTHLIKTRGQQVTLRCSPISGHKSVSWYQQVLGQGPQFIFQYYEKEERGRGNFPDRFSARQFPNYSSELNVNALLLGDSALYLCASSPGDISNQPQHFGDGTRLSIL.

This clone came up once. The chain is built from TRBV6-5 and TRBJ2-4; a weak D match, TRBD1 (5 bases). Germline V gene lookup returns CDR1 MNHEY and CDR2 SVGAGI. The V and J ends lost 5 bases and 6 bases respectively, with 14 bases between them. The CDR3 is made up of 14 amino acids. In nucleotides, the CDR3 is TGTGCCAGCAGTAAAACAGGCGGTTTAAACATTCAGTACTTC. As protein: CASSKTGGLNIQYF.

This chain uses TRBV5-6 with TRBJ1-3; D is possibly TRBD1 (6 bases). The V gene's germline CDR1 is SGHDT and CDR2 YYEEEE. The CDR3 totals 14 residues. Trimming left V 1 base short and J 4 bases short, with 9 bases between. CDR3 sequence (DNA): TGTGCCAGCAGCTTGCGCAGGGGAGGAAACACCATATATTTT. This codes for CASSLRRGGNTIYF.

The chain has TRBV4-1 and TRBJ2-1; maybe TRBD1 (6 bases). V shed 4 bases and J shed 2 bases, with 12 bases lying between them. Germline CDR1 reads MGHRA; CDR2 reads YSYEKL. This CDR3 region has 15 residues. The CDR3 here is CASSLAGTTYNEQFF. CDR3 sequence (DNA): TGCGCCAGCAGCCTAGCCGGGACAACCTACAATGAGCAGTTCTTC.

Of note for this clone: At the DNA level, this CDR3 is encoded by other sequences in the same sample as well. The chain links TRBV28 to TRBJ2-3, with D maybe TRBD1 (6 bases). The CDR3 has 15 amino acids. V was clipped by 2 bases and J by 1 base, with 10 bases between them. Germline V gene lookup returns CDR1 MDHEN and CDR2 SYDVKM. CDR3 residues: CASSLRGGGTDTQYF. For the CDR3, the DNA is TGTGCCAGCAGTTTACGTGGGGGCGGCACAGATACGCAGTATTTT.

This chain uses TRBV6-5 with TRBJ1-4; D is possibly TRBD1 (6 bases). Per the germline V gene, CDR1 is MNHEY and CDR2 is SVGAGI. The CDR3 loop spans 13 amino acids. The ends were cut back, 7 bases at V and 8 bases at J, with 14 bases in the middle. CDR3 loop: CASTFGTLEKLFF. In DNA form, the CDR3 reads TGTGCCAGCACTTTCGGGACATTAGAAAAACTGTTTTTT.

As to this clone: This sample includes further DNA sequences coding for the same CDR3. The chain employs TRBV18 and TRBJ2-7; D might be TRBD2 (6 bases). Between the trimmed V and J ends, which lost 2 bases and 2 bases, there was a span of 10 bases. The germline gives CDR1 KGHSH, CDR2 LQKENI. The length of the CDR3 is 14 residues. The CDR3 nucleotides read TGTGCCAGCTCACCAGGAGGAGGGGCCTACGAGCAGTACTTC. Its protein product is CASSPGGGAYEQYF.

The V and J genes are TRBV9 and TRBJ2-2; D gene uncertain. Germline loops: CDR1 SGDLS, CDR2 YYNGEE. With 4 bases removed from V and 8 bases from J, the gap between germline ends came to 9 bases. This CDR3 region has 12 residues. The CDR3 spells CASSTARGELFF. CDR3 sequence (DNA): TGTGCCAGCAGCACCGCGAGAGGGGAGCTGTTTTTT.

The rearrangement joins TRBV5-1 to TRBJ2-2, with a weak D call TRBD1 (7 bases). The CDR3 has 15 residues. V lost 2 bases, J lost 4 bases, and 12 bases lay in between. CDR1 SGHRS and CDR2 YFSETQ come from the germline V gene. In DNA form, the CDR3 reads TGCGCCAGCAGCTTTGCGGGACAGACCACCGGGGAGCTGTTTTTT. This encodes CASSFAGQTTGELFF.

The chain has TRBV4-1 and TRBJ1-5; 7 bases agree with TRBD1. The trim removed 4 bases at V and 0 bases at J, leaving 15 bases unmatched. The germline gives CDR1 MGHRA, CDR2 YSYEKL. The CDR3 runs to 19 residues. DNA of the CDR3: TGCGCCAGCAGCCGAGAACAGGGGTCGGGGATAAATAGCAATCAGCCCCAGCATTTT. Translated: CASSREQGSGINSNQPQHF.

The J gene is TRBJ2-1, the V gene TRBV5-4, with 7 bases fitting TRBD1. Germline CDR1 SGHNT, CDR2 YYREEE (reference sequence). There are 13 residues in the CDR3. With V trimmed by 2 bases and J by 6 bases, 2 bases remained unmatched. CDR3 in DNA: TGTGCCAGCAGCTTTACAGGGGCCAATGAGCAGTTCTTC. This sequence encodes CASSFTGANEQFF.

The chain uses TRBV28 and TRBJ1-3, with TRBD1 matching over 7 bases. Germline-derived CDR1 and CDR2 are MDHEN and SYDVKM. V shed 3 bases, J shed 3 bases, and the junction held 11 bases outside the gene matches. There are 17 residues in the CDR3. CDR3 nucleotide sequence: TGTGCCAGCAGTTTTCGGGACAGATACTACCTTGGAAACACCATATATTTT. Its translation: CASSFRDRYYLGNTIYF.

With regard to this clone: Sequence at one end of the junction differs from germline and may be a read error. J is TRBJ2-1 and V is TRBV10-3, with 8 bases that match TRBD1. The CDR3 has 15 residues. CDR1 and CDR2 (germline): ENHRY, SYGVKD. CDR3 sequence: CTISPGTGNYNEQFF. The CDR3, as DNA: TGTACCATCAGTCCTGGGACAGGTAATTACAATGAGCAGTTCTTC.

The chain combines TRBV4-1 with TRBJ1-1; D gene ambiguous. This CDR3 is built from 14 residues. Germline V gene data show CDR1 as MGHRA and CDR2 as YSYEKL. V lost 3 bases and J 0 bases, leaving 8 bases between the germline ends. In DNA, the CDR3 is TGCGCCAGCAGCCATGAGGGAGTGAACACTGAAGCTTTCTTT. Protein sequence: CASSHEGVNTEAFF.

The J gene is TRBJ2-5, the V gene TRBV19; 12 bases align to TRBD2. There are 17 residues in the CDR3. The junction had 8 bases not matched to a gene; V was cut back by 4 bases and J by 2 bases. Germline V lookup: CDR1 LNHDA, CDR2 SQIVND (reference sequence). CDR3 coding DNA: TGTGCCAGTAGTAGAGCTAGCGGGGGGGCCGATCAAGAGACCCAGTACTTC. Its translation: CASSRASGGADQETQYF.

V gene TRBV6-2 or TRBV6-3 combines with J gene TRBJ1-2; possible D gene TRBD1, 6 bases. The length of the CDR3 is 12 residues. V was shortened by 5 bases and J by 6 bases, with 10 bases between the two germline ends. CDR1 is MNHEY and CDR2 is SVGEGT in the germline V gene. The CDR3, as DNA: TGTGCCAGCAGTGGGGGGGGCCATGGCTACACCTTC. It is translated as CASSGGGHGYTF.

A single count supports this clone. The chain links TRBV9 to TRBJ2-2; TRBD2 matches at 15 bases. V was pared by 4 bases and J by 1 base, with 5 bases of the junction left unmatched. Germline values: CDR1 SGDLS, CDR2 YYNGEE. This CDR3 has 18 residues. The DNA for the CDR3 is TGTGCCAGCAGCCCAGGACTAGCGGGGGGGTTGAACACCGGGGAGCTGTTTTTT. Translating gives CASSPGLAGGLNTGELFF.

Here the CDR3 reads CASSIDWSSYNEQFF. Here the CDR3 DNA reads TGTGCCAGCAGCATTGACTGGTCCTCCTACAATGAGCAGTTCTTC. The chain combines TRBV11-2 with TRBJ2-1; no firm D call. The germline gives CDR1 SGHAT, CDR2 FQNNGV. V lost 5 bases to trimming and J lost 0 bases, with 11 bases between them. There are 15 residues in the CDR3.

The chain is built from TRBV11-2 and TRBJ1-1; perhaps TRBD1 as D (5 bases). With 2 bases removed from V and 0 bases from J, the gap between germline ends came to 19 bases. From germline, CDR1 is SGHAT and CDR2 FQNNGV. The CDR3 has 18 residues. The CDR3 nucleotides are TGTGCCAGCAGCTTAAGACAGAGACCCGGCCCGTTGAACACTGAAGCTTTCTTT. Translation: CASSLRQRPGPLNTEAFF.

V gene TRBV3-1 (or the pseudogene TRBV3-2) combines with J gene TRBJ1-3, with 10 bases matching TRBD1. Germline V lookup: CDR1 LGHDT, CDR2 YNNKEL (reference sequence). J was trimmed by 3 bases and V by 3 bases; bases with no gene match: 8. This CDR3 contains 17 residues. CDR3 nucleotides: TGTGCCAGCAGCCAGGGGGACAGGGGAACATATGGAAACACCATATATTTT. Its translation: CASSQGDRGTYGNTIYF.

This clone appeared a single time. The rearrangement uses TRBV9 and TRBJ1-1; 9 positions match TRBD1. Trimming at V came to 2 bases and at J to 6 bases, leaving 8 bases not matched to a gene. In germline, CDR1 is SGDLS, CDR2 YYNGEE. This CDR3 spans 15 amino acids. CDR3 amino acids: CASSVMGQGGSEAFF. CDR3 bases: TGTGCCAGCAGCGTCATGGGACAGGGTGGGTCTGAAGCTTTCTTT.

This rearrangement joins TRBV11-2 to TRBJ1-1; a weak D match, TRBD1 (6 bases). This CDR3 is built from 14 residues. V was cut by 0 bases and J by 5 bases, with 10 bases left in between. Germline CDR1 reads SGHAT; CDR2 reads FQNNGV. CDR3 in DNA: TGTGCCAGCAGCTTAGATGGAGGACAGACTGAAGCTTTCTTT. Translating gives CASSLDGGQTEAFF.

This clone was counted between two and nine times. This chain joins TRBV19 and TRBJ2-1; TRBD1 is a possible D gene (5 bases). The V gene's germline CDR1 is LNHDA and CDR2 SQIVND (reference sequence). CDR3 length: 12 amino acids. The V and J ends lost 6 bases and 7 bases respectively, with 10 bases between them. CDR3 nucleotides: TGTGCCAGTAGCCCGACAGATAATGAGCAGTTCTTC. Translation gives CASSPTDNEQFF. The full variable domain, with the rest looked up from reference TRBV19 and TRBJ2-1, is DGGITQSPKYLFRKEGQNVTLSCEQNLNHDAMYWYRQDPGQGLRLIYYSQIVNDFQKGDIAEGYSVSREKKESFPLTVTSAQKNPTAFYLCASSPTDNEQFFGPGTRLTVL.

The chain combines TRBV5-4 with TRBJ2-7, with 10 bases lining up with TRBD2. This CDR3 contains 17 residues. Germline V gene data show CDR1 as SGHNT and CDR2 as YYREEE (reference sequence). Trimming at V came to 0 bases and at J to 7 bases, leaving 13 bases not matched to a gene. Written as DNA, the CDR3 is TGTGCCAGCAGCTTGGGCAGCGGGGGGGCTCCCTCTCGGGAGCAGTACTTC. Protein: CASSLGSGGAPSREQYF.

The chain recombines TRBV12-5 with TRBJ1-1, with D unclear. The germline V and J ends were trimmed by 5 bases and 1 base, with 17 bases remaining between them. CDR1 LGHNT and CDR2 FRNRAP come from the germline V gene. CDR3 length equals 16 residues. The CDR3 DNA is TGTGCTAGTGGTCACTCGTTGCCAGGATGGAACACTGAAGCTTTCTTT. This sequence encodes CASGHSLPGWNTEAFF.